In its sample, the clone carrying this TCR beta chain was seen many times. Germline lookup yields CDR1 SEHNR and CDR2 FQNEAQ (reference sequence). With 5 bases clipped from V and 4 bases from J, the junction kept 7 bases outside the gene matches. This CDR3 region has 15 residues. The sample comes from a study of low-dose radiotherapy and immunotherapy resistance in tumors. Across the study: Intravenous cyclophosphamide at 200 mg/m2 preceded radiation and immunotherapy by one day, every two weeks.

Covering alpha and beta chains, TRAV- and TRBV-specific primers were used for the first-strand cDNA. The TCRs were subjected to amplification over approximately 20 PCR cycles employing a constant-region primer in conjunction with a V-primer adapter. TCRdb re-derived calls from the reads in MiXCR, one entry per CDR3 protein. The sample includes approximately 42,000 distinct CDR3 sequences, 25% seen only once; the top ten take around 10%. Time point: after trial treatment. Treatment noted: LDRT plus nivolumab, ipilimumab, low-dose cyclophosphamide and aspirin (RACIN trial). Nivolumab, ipilimumab, aspirin, low-dose cyclophosphamide and low-dose radiotherapy were given to donors.

Sequenced material: PBMCs, taken after low-dose radiotherapy plus immunotherapy. The source of this sequence is a male donor with prostate cancer. This chain uses TRBV7-9 with TRBJ1-3; 8 nucleotides line up with TRBD1. The CDR3 loop is CASSEKWTGGNTIYF. The CDR3 region has the DNA TGTGCCAGCAGCGAGAAATGGACAGGGGGAAACACCATATATTTT. The full variable domain, completed using reference TRBV7-9 and TRBJ1-3, is DTGVSQNPRHKITKRGQNVTFRCDPISEHNRLYWYRQTLGQGPEFLTYFQNEAQLEKSRLLSDRFSAERPKGSFSTLEIQRTEQGDSAMYLCASSEKWTGGNTIYFGEGSWLTVV.